This TCR beta chain was sequenced in a study of long-term antiretroviral therapy in people with HIV. The run of the v3.0 immunoSEQ assay was at survey level. Sequencing aimed to cover roughly 40,000-50,000 T-cell genomes per sample. The method was immunoSEQ multiplex PCR; TCRdb's version includes in-frame clones alone and lacks a portion of them. The sample includes 20,000 to 30,000 clones, over 65% seen only once; the top ten take less than 9.5%. The starting material was unsorted PBMCs, obtained 4.8 to 5 years after starting antiretroviral therapy. The receptor's source is a man aged 35-49 years with HIV.

CDR3 nucleotide sequence: TGTGCCAGCAGTTTGGGGACTAGCGGGAGTTATGAGCAGTTCTTC. It translates to CASSLGTSGSYEQFF. The chain joins TRBV27 to TRBJ2-1; the match to TRBD2 covers 14 bases. This CDR3 spans 15 amino acids. V shed 3 bases, J shed 8 bases, and the junction held 3 bases outside the gene matches. The germline CDR1 and CDR2 sequences are MNHEY and SMNVEV (reference sequence).